The present entry profiles one TCR beta chain with its context. These data originate in a study of OX40 agonist ivuxolimab in advanced cancers. Study context: Patients were treated with ivuxolimab, an agonistic anti-OX40 (CD134) antibody.

CDR3 length: 13 amino acids. Germline V gene lookup returns CDR1 SGHAT and CDR2 FQNNGV. V was cut by 2 bases and J by 5 bases, with 6 bases left in between. The table came from immunoSEQ multiplex PCR; TCRdb's copy has only in-frame clones and leaves some out. The table records tens of thousands of clones, roughly 91% of them present only once. This TCR derives from an adult with an advanced solid tumor such as melanoma, head and neck, liver or kidney cancer. The V gene is TRBV11-2, the J gene TRBJ2-2; D is ambiguous. This specimen was CD4+ or CD8+ T cells sorted from blood, taken in a trial of the OX40 agonist ivuxolimab. In DNA form, the CDR3 reads TGTGCCAGCAGCTTATGGATAACCGGGGAGCTGTTTTTT. Translated, it gives CASSLWITGELFF.